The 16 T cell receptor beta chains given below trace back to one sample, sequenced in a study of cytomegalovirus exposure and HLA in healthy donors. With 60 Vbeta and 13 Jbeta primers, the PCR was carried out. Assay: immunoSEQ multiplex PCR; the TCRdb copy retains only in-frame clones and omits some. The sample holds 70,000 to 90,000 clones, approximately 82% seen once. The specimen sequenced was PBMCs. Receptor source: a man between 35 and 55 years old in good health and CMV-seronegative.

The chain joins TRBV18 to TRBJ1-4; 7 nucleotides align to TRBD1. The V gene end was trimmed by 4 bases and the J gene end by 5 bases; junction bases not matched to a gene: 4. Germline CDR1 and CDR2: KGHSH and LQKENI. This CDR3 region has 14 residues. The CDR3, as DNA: TGTGCCAGCTCACGAGGACAGGTGAATGAAAAACTGTTTTTT. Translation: CASSRGQVNEKLFF.

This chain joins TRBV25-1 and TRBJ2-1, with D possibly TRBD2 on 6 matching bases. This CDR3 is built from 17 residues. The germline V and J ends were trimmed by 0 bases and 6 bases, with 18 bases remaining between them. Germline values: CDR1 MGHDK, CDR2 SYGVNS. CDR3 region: CASSEYVGTEYGNEQFF. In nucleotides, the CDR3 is TGTGCCAGCAGTGAATACGTTGGGACTGAGTATGGCAATGAGCAGTTCTTC.

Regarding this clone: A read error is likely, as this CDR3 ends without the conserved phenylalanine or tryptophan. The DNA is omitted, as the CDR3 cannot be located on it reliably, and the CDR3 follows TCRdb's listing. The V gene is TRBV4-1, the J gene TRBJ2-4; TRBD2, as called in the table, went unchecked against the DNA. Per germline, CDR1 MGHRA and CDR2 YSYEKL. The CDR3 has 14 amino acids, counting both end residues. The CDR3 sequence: CASSQDPSGAGGYL.

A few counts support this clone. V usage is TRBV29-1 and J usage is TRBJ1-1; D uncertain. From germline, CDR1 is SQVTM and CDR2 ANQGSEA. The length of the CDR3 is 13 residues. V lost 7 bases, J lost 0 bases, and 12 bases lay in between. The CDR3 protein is CSAVGRMNTEAFF. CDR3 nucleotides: TGCAGCGCTGTCGGGAGGATGAACACTGAAGCTTTCTTT.

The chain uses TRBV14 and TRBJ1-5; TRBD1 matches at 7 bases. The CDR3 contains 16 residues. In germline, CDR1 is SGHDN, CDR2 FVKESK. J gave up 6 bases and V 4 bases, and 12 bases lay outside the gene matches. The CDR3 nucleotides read TGTGCCAGCAGCCCCCAGGGGGGCTCCCCGGGTCAGCCCCAGCATTTT. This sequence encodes CASSPQGGSPGQPQHF.

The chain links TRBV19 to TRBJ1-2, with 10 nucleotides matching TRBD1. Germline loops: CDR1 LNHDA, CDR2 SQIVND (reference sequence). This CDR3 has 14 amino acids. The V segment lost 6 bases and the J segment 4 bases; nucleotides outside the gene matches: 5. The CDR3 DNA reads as TGTGCCAGTAGCGGGACAGGGGCCCTCTATGGCTACACCTTC. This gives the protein CASSGTGALYGYTF.

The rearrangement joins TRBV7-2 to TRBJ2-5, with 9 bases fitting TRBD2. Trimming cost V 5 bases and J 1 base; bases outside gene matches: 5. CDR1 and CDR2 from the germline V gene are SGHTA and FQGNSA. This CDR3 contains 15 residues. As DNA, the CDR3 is TGTGCCAGCAGCAGACAAGCGGGGGGCCAAGAGACCCAGTACTTC. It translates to CASSRQAGGQETQYF.

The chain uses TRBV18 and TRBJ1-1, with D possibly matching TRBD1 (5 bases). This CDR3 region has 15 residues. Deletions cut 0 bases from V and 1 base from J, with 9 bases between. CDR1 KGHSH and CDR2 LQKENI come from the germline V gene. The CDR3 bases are TGTGCCAGCTCACCACCGCCCGGACAGAACACTGAAGCTTTCTTT. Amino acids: CASSPPPGQNTEAFF.

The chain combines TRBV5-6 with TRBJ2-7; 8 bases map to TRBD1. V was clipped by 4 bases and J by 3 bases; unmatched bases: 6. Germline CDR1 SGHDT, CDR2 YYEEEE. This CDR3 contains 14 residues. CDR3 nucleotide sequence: TGTGCCAGCAGCCATGGACAGGGACACTACGAGCAGTACTTC. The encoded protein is CASSHGQGHYEQYF.

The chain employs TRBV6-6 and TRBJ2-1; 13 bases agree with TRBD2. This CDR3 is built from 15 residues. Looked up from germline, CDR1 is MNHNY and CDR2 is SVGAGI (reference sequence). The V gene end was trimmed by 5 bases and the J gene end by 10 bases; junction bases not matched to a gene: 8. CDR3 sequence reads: CASSRGTSGMGEQFF. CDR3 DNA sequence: TGTGCCAGCAGTAGAGGGACTAGCGGGATGGGGGAGCAGTTCTTC.

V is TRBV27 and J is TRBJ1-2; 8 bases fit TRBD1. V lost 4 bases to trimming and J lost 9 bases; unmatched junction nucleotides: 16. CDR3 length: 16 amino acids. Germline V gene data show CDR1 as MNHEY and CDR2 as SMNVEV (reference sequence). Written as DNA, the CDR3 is TGTGCCAGCAGTTCCACGCTCGACAGGGGAAGTACCCGCTACACCTTC. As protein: CASSSTLDRGSTRYTF.

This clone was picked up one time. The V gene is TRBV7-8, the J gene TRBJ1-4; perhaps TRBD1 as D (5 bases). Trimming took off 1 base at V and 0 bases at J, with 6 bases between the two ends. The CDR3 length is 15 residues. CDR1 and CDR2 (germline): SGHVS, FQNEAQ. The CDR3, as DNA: TGTGCCAGCAGCTTAGGGACATCAACTAATGAAAAACTGTTTTTT. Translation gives CASSLGTSTNEKLFF.

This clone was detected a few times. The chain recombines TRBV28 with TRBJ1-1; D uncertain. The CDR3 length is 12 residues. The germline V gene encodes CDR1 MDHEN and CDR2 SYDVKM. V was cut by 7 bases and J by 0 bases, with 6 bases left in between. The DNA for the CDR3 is TGTGCCAGCAACCAGGTGAACACTGAAGCTTTCTTT. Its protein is CASNQVNTEAFF.

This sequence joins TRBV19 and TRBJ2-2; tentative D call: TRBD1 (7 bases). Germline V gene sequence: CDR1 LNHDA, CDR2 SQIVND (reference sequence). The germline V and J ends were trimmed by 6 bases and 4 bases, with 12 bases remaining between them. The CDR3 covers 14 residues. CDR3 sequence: CASRSQGGTGELFF. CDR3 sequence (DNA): TGTGCCAGTAGGAGCCAGGGGGGCACCGGGGAGCTGTTTTTT.

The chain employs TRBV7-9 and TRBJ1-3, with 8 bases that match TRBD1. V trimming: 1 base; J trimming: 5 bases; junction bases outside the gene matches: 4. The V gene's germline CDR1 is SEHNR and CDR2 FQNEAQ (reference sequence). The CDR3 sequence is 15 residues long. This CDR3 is CASSLGQGHRNTIYF. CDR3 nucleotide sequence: TGTGCCAGCAGCTTAGGACAGGGGCATCGAAACACCATATATTTT.

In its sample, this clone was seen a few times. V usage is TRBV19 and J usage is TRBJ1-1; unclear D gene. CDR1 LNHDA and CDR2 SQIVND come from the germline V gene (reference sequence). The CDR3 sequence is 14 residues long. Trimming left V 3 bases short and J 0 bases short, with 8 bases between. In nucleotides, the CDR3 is TGTGCCAGTAGTATTGCAGTCATGAACACTGAAGCTTTCTTT. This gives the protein CASSIAVMNTEAFF.